The 12 T cell receptor beta chains listed next were all sequenced from one sample in a study of T cell responses to AZD1222 COVID-19 vaccine. Measured with immunoSEQ multiplex PCR; TCRdb has only the in-frame clones, and not every one. The table lists nearly 100,000 clones, more than 70% of them singletons, with less than 3.5% in the top ten. The input for sequencing was peripheral blood, taken on day 0 of AZD1222 vaccination. The source of these receptors is an adult in good health.

J is TRBJ1-2 and V is TRBV9; no reliable D call. The ends were cut back, 0 bases at V and 6 bases at J, with 3 bases in the middle. Germline CDR1 is SGDLS and CDR2 is YYNGEE. The CDR3 is 11 residues long. In nucleotides, the CDR3 is TGTGCCAGCAGCGTAGGGAATGGCTACACCTTC. Its translation is CASSVGNGYTF.

This clone has only one observation. The CDR3 loop is CASSTSGGYTQYF. In DNA form, the CDR3 reads TGCGCCAGCAGCACTAGCGGGGGGTATACGCAGTATTTT. The V gene is TRBV4-1, the J gene TRBJ2-3; 12 bases align to TRBD2. In germline, CDR1 is MGHRA, CDR2 YSYEKL. The CDR3 spans 13 residues. The V segment lost 5 bases and the J segment 7 bases; nucleotides outside the gene matches: 1.

The chain links TRBV7-9 to TRBJ1-3; D gene unclear. Germline V lookup: CDR1 SEHNR, CDR2 FQNEAQ (reference sequence). V lost 5 bases and J lost 1, with 9 bases in between. The CDR3 spans 14 residues. This chain's CDR3 is CASSPLQSGNTIYF. The CDR3 bases are TGTGCCAGCAGCCCTCTCCAGTCTGGAAACACCATATATTTT.

The count of this clone is one. This chain connects TRBV18 to TRBJ2-5, with TRBD1 as a possible D gene (5 bases). Trimming cost V 0 bases and J 5 bases, with 7 bases left between them. CDR1 KGHSH and CDR2 LQKENI come from the germline V gene. This CDR3 has 13 residues. The CDR3 DNA is TGTGCCAGCTCACCACCAGGGGTGGAGACCCAGTACTTC. This gives the protein CASSPPGVETQYF.

The rearrangement joins TRBV6-5 to TRBJ2-5; TRBD2 is a possible D gene (6 bases). Germline assignment: CDR1 MNHEY and CDR2 SVGAGI. The CDR3 is 13 residues long. V lost 9 bases and J 5 bases, leaving 16 bases between the germline ends. The CDR3 DNA reads as TGTGCCAGTGCTGCGGGGTCCCGGGAGACCCAGTACTTC. It yields the protein CASAAGSRETQYF.

This clone was picked up a small number of times. This chain joins TRBV28 and TRBJ1-2; 8 nucleotides line up with TRBD1. This CDR3 is built from 14 residues. The V segment lost 2 bases and the J segment 6 bases; nucleotides outside the gene matches: 5. Germline loops: CDR1 MDHEN, CDR2 SYDVKM. The CDR3 DNA reads as TGTGCCAGCAGTTTACCGGCAGGGGGCAATGGCTACACCTTC. Its translation is CASSLPAGGNGYTF.

The rearrangement links TRBV5-1 to TRBJ1-1, with a possible D match to TRBD1 (5 bases). The CDR3 runs 14 residues. The germline gives CDR1 SGHRS, CDR2 YFSETQ. V lost 4 bases to trimming and J lost 1 base, with 11 bases between them. The CDR3 nucleotides are TGCGCCAGCAGCAGGGGACTGTGGAACACTGAAGCTTTCTTT. Translating gives CASSRGLWNTEAFF.

The chain combines TRBV7-2 with TRBJ2-7; 7 nucleotides agree with TRBD1. Germline V lookup: CDR1 SGHTA, CDR2 FQGNSA. The CDR3 totals 15 residues. The V and J ends lost 4 bases and 1 base, in that order; junction bases with no gene match: 7. The CDR3 nucleotides read TGTGCCAGCAGCTCCGAGGGACAGACGTCCTACGAGCAGTACTTC. It specifies CASSSEGQTSYEQYF.

The gene calls are TRBV18 and TRBJ1-1; D is possibly TRBD1 (6 bases). This CDR3 comprises 15 residues. V lost 4 bases, J lost 0 bases, and 12 bases lay in between. From germline, CDR1 is KGHSH and CDR2 LQKENI. CDR3 region: CASSLGGDMNTEAFF. The CDR3 DNA reads as TGTGCCAGCTCACTGGGGGGGGACATGAACACTGAAGCTTTCTTT. The complete variable domain, with remaining parts taken from reference TRBV18 and TRBJ1-1, reads NAGVMQNPRHLVRRRGQEARLRCSPMKGHSHVYWYRQLPEEGLKFMVYLQKENIIDESGMPKERFSAEFPKEGPSILRIQQVVRGDSAAYFCASSLGGDMNTEAFFGQGTRLTVV.

The rearrangement joins TRBV7-6 to TRBJ1-5; D not resolved. The germline gives CDR1 SGHVS, CDR2 FNYEAQ. V gave up 5 bases and J gave up 0 bases, with 17 bases separating them. The CDR3 consists of 17 residues. CDR3 nucleotides: TGTGCCAGCAGCCCCGGGGTAAGGGATTATAGCAATCAGCCCCAGCATTTT. Residues: CASSPGVRDYSNQPQHF. Together with reference TRBV7-6 and TRBJ1-5, the CDR3 gives the full variable domain: GAGVSQSPRYKVTKRGQDVALRCDPISGHVSLYWYRQALGQGPEFLTYFNYEAQQDKSGLPNDRFSAERPEGSISTLTIQRTEQRDSAMYRCASSPGVRDYSNQPQHFGDGTRLSIL.

CDR3 sequence: CASSESPRDTGELFF. The CDR3 nucleotides read TGTGCCAGCAGTGAGTCACCAAGGGACACCGGGGAGCTGTTTTTT. The rearrangement links TRBV25-1 to TRBJ2-2; no firm D call. The germline CDR1 and CDR2 sequences are MGHDK and SYGVNS. Deletions cut 3 bases from V and 3 bases from J, with 11 bases between. CDR3 size: 15 residues.

The CDR3 reads CASSLGRLNTEAFF. CDR3 in DNA: TGTGCCAGCAGCTTGGGGCGGTTGAACACTGAAGCTTTCTTT. This rearrangement joins TRBV5-5 to TRBJ1-1, with D uncertain. There are 14 residues in the CDR3. The V gene lost 0 bases and the J gene lost 0 bases, with 6 bases spanning the gap. Germline CDR1 and CDR2: SGHKS and YYEKEE (reference sequence).